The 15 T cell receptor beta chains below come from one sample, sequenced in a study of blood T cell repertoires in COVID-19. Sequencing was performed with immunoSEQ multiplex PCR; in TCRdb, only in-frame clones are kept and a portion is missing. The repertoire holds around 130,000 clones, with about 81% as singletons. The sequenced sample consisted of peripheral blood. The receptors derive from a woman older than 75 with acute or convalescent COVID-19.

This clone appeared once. CDR3 loop: CASSSRPSGENTGELFF. CDR3 sequence (DNA): TGTGCCAGCAGCTCTCGGCCTAGCGGGGAGAACACCGGGGAGCTGTTTTTT. The rearrangement links TRBV7-2 to TRBJ2-2; 9 bases match TRBD2. V lost 4 bases, J lost 1 base, and 7 bases stayed unmatched. The CDR3 consists of 17 residues. Germline loops: CDR1 SGHTA, CDR2 FQGNSA.

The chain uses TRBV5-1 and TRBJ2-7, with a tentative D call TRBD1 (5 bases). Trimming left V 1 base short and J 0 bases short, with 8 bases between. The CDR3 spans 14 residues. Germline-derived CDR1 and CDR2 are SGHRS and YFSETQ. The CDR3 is CASSLRGYSYEQYF. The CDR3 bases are TGCGCCAGCAGCTTGAGGGGTTACTCCTACGAGCAGTACTTC.

The CDR3 nucleotides read TGTGCCAGCAGCTTGGGGGGGAGGACTAGCTTGGCAGATACGCAGTATTTT. It codes for CASSLGGRTSLADTQYF. This chain joins TRBV5-4 and TRBJ2-3; 8 bases match TRBD2. The germline CDR1 and CDR2 sequences are SGHNT and YYREEE (reference sequence). This CDR3 region has 17 residues. After removal of 0 bases from V and 4 bases from J, the junction contained 10 bases not matched to a gene.

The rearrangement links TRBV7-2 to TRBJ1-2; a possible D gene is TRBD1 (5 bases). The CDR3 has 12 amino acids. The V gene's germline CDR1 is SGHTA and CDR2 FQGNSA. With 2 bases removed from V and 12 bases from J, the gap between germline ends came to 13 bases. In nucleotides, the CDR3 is TGTGCCAGCAGCTTATCCAGGGATGGGGACACCTTC. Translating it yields CASSLSRDGDTF.

Here the CDR3 DNA reads TGTGCCAGCAGCCAAGGACAGGGCGTCACAGATACGCAGTATTTT. Its translation is CASSQGQGVTDTQYF. The rearrangement links TRBV3-1 (or the pseudogene TRBV3-2) to TRBJ2-3, with 7 nucleotides matching TRBD1. CDR1 is LGHDT and CDR2 is YNNKEL in the germline V gene (reference sequence). The CDR3 spans 15 residues. The ends lost 1 base at V and 2 bases at J; junction bases unmatched: 3.

CDR3 sequence reads: CASSKRGSGGPNTGELFF. The CDR3, as DNA: TGTGCCAGCAGCAAACGGGGTAGCGGGGGTCCGAACACCGGGGAGCTGTTTTTT. The chain carries TRBV9 and TRBJ2-2; 9 nucleotides match TRBD2. The J segment lost 0 bases and the V segment lost 4 bases, leaving 10 bases of the junction unmatched. Per germline, CDR1 SGDLS and CDR2 YYNGEE. The CDR3 spans 18 residues.

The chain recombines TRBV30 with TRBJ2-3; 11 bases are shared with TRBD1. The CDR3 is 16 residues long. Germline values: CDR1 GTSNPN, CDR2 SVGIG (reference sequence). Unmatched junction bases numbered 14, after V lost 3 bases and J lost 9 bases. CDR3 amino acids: CAWSRGPGQGGRTQYF. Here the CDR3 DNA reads TGTGCCTGGAGCCGGGGTCCGGGACAGGGGGGTAGGACGCAGTATTTT.

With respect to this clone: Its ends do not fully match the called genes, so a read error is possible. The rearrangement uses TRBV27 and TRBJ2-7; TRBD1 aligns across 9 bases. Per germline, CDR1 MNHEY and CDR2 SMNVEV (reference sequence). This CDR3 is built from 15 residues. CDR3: CASSLSGDRAYEQYF. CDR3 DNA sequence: TGTGCCAGCAGTTTATCGGGGGACAGGGCGTACGAGCAATACTTC.

DNA for the CDR3: TGTGCCAGCAGCCGAGGGACTAGCGGCACAGATACGCAGTATTTT. Protein sequence: CASSRGTSGTDTQYF. V and J are TRBV2 and TRBJ2-3, with TRBD2 matching 10 bases. V dropped 6 bases and J dropped 1; count of bases not matched to a gene: 4. This CDR3 spans 15 amino acids. Germline-derived CDR1 and CDR2 are SNHLY and FYNNEI. Using reference TRBV2 and TRBJ2-3 for the parts outside the CDR3, the full variable domain is EPEVTQTPSHQVTQMGQEVILRCVPISNHLYFYWYRQILGQKVEFLVSFYNNEISEKSEIFDDQFSVERPDGSNFTLKIRSTKLEDSAMYFCASSRGTSGTDTQYFGPGTRLTVL.

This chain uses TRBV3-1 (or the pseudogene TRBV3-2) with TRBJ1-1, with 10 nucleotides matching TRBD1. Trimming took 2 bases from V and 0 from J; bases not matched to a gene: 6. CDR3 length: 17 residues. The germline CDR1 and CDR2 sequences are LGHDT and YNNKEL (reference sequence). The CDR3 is CASSQRDRGRMNTEAFF. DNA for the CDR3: TGTGCCAGCAGCCAAAGAGACAGGGGGCGCATGAACACTGAAGCTTTCTTT.

CDR3 nucleotide sequence: TGCGCCAGCAGCCAAGATCGGGTGTCCAGGAACACCGGGGAGCTGTTTTTT. It encodes CASSQDRVSRNTGELFF. The chain has TRBV4-3 and TRBJ2-2; D unresolved. Germline CDR1 and CDR2: LGHNA and YSLEER. This CDR3 region has 17 residues. V was clipped by 0 bases and J by 1 base, with 12 bases between them.

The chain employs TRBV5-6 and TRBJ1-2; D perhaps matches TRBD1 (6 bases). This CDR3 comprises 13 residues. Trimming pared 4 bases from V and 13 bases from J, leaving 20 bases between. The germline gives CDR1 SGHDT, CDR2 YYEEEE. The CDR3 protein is CASSRDPQGLSTF. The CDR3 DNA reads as TGTGCCAGCAGCCGAGACCCACAGGGTTTATCCACCTTC. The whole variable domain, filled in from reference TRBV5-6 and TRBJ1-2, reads DAGVTQSPTHLIKTRGQQVTLRCSPKSGHDTVSWYQQALGQGPQFIFQYYEEEERQRGNFPDRFSGHQFPNYSSELNVNALLLGDSALYLCASSRDPQGLSTFGSGTRLTVV.

The DNA for the CDR3 is TGTGCCTGGACCCGGGAAAGCACTGAAGCTTTCTTT. Its protein is CAWTRESTEAFF. The genes are TRBV30 and TRBJ1-1, with unresolved D. Trimming cost V 4 bases and J 4 bases, with 10 bases left between them. Germline V gives CDR1 GTSNPN, CDR2 SVGIG (reference sequence). The CDR3 runs to 12 residues.

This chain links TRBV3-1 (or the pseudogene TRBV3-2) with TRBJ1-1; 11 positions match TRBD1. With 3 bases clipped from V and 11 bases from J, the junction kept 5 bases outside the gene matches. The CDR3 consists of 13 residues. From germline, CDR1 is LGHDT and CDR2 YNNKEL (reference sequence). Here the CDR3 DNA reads TGTGCCAGCAGCCAGGACAGGGGGCGCGCGGCTTTCTTT. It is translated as CASSQDRGRAAFF.

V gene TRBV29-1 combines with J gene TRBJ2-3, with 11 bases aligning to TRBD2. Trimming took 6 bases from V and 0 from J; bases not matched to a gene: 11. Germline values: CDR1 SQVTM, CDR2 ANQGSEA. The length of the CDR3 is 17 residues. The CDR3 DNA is TGCAGCGTGAAAGTCCGCTGGACTAGCGGGAGCACAGATACGCAGTATTTT. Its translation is CSVKVRWTSGSTDTQYF.